Included here is one T cell receptor beta chain sequence, with context. Its antigen is currently unknown. This entry comes from a study of neoadjuvant anti-PD-1 for oral cavity cancer. Trimming removed 1 base at V and 0 bases at J, with 6 bases between. CDR1 and CDR2 (germline): MGHRA, YSYEKL. This CDR3 has 14 amino acids. Most PBMC samples had 480 ng input DNA in six replicates. Only in-frame clones appear in the TCRdb table, and some are missing; sequencing was by immunoSEQ multiplex PCR. The sample shows approximately 15,000 clones, 65% to 70% of them seen only once. General observations from the study: Higher pretreatment Treg/Th17 ratios tracked higher pretreatment blood clonality. Post-nivolumab, blood T cell clonality was significantly elevated in non-responders. With a few patients per group, TCR findings need larger cohorts.

Sample: PBMCs, taken before nivolumab (anti-PD-1) treatment. This TCR came from a person aged 35-80 years with oral cavity squamous cell carcinoma. The chain recombines TRBV4-1 with TRBJ1-2, with D uncertain. This CDR3 reads CASSQGTANYGYTF. CDR3 bases: TGCGCCAGCAGCCAAGGCACGGCTAACTATGGCTACACCTTC.